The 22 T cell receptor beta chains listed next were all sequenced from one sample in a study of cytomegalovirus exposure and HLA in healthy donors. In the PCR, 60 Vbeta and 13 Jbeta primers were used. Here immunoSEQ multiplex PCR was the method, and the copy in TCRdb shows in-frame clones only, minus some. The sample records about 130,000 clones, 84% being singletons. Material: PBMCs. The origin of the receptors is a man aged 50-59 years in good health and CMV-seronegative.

The CDR3 DNA reads TGTGCCAGCAGTCTACTAGCGGGGGGGACGGGGGCGCAGTATTTT. Its translation is CASSLLAGGTGAQYF. The genes are TRBV2 and TRBJ2-3, with 13 nucleotides matching TRBD2. In germline, CDR1 is SNHLY, CDR2 FYNNEI. The CDR3 length is 15 residues. With 5 bases clipped from V and 10 bases from J, the junction kept 9 bases outside the gene matches.

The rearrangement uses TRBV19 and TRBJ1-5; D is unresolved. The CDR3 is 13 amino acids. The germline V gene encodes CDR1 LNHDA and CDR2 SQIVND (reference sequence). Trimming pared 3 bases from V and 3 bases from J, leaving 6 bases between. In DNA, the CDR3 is TGTGCCAGTAGTATGCGCATCAATCAGCCCCAGCATTTT. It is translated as CASSMRINQPQHF.

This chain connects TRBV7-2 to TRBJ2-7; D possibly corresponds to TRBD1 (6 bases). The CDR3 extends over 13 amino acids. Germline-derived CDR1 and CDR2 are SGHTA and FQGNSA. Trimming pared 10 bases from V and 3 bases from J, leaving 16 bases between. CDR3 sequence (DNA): TGTGCCATTTTGAGGGGGACGGGCTACGAGCAGTACTTC. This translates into CAILRGTGYEQYF.

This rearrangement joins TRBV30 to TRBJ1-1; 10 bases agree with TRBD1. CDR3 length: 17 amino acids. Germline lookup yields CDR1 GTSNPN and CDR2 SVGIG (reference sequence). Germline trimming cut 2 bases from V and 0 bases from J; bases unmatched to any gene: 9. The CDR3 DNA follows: TGTGCCTGGAGTCCGGGACAGGGGCGCCTCTTGAACACTGAAGCTTTCTTT. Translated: CAWSPGQGRLLNTEAFF.

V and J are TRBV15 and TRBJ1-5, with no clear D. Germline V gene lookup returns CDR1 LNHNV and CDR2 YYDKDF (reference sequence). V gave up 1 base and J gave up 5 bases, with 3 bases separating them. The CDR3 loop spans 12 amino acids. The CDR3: CATSRADQPQHF. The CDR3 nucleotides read TGTGCCACCAGCAGAGCCGATCAGCCCCAGCATTTT.

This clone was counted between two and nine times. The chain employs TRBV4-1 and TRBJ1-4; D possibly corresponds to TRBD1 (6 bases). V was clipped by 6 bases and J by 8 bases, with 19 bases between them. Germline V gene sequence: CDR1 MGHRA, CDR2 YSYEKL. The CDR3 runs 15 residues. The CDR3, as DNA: TGCGCCAGCAGATTACCGGGGGGCCCCGCGGAAAAACTGTTTTTT. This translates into CASRLPGGPAEKLFF.

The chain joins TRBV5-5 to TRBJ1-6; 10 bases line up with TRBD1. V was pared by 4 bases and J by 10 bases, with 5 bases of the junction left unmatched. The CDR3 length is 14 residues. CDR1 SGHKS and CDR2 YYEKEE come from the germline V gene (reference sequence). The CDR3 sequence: CASSTGQGGSPLHF. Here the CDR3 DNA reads TGTGCCAGCAGCACCGGACAGGGGGGATCACCCCTCCACTTT.

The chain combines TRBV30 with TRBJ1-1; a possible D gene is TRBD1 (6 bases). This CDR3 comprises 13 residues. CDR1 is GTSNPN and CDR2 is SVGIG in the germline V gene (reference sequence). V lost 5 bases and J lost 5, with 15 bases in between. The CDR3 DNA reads TGTGCCTGGGAGGGGGGGGCGCTGACTGAAGCTTTCTTT. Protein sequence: CAWEGGALTEAFF.

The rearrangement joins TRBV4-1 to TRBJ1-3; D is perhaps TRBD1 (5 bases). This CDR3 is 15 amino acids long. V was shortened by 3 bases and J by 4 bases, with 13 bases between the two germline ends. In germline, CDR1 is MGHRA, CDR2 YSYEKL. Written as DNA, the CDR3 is TGCGCCAGCAGCCAGCCCGGGACTACCGGAAACACCATATATTTT. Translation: CASSQPGTTGNTIYF.

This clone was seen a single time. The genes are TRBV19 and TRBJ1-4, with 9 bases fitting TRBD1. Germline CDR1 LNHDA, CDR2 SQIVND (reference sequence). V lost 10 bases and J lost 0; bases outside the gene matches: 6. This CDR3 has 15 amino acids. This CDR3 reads CANRQGVTTNEKLFF. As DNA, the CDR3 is TGTGCCAATCGACAGGGGGTAACAACTAATGAAAAACTGTTTTTT.

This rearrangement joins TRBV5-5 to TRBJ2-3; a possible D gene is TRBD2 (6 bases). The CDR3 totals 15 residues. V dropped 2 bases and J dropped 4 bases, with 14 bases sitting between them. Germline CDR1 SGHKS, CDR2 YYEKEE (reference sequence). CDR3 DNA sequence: TGTGCCAGCAGCTTCGGCGGAGGGCAGGCAGATACGCAGTATTTT. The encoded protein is CASSFGGGQADTQYF. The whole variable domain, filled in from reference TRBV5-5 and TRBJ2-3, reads DAGVTQSPTHLIKTRGQQVTLRCSPISGHKSVSWYQQVLGQGPQFIFQYYEKEERGRGNFPDRFSARQFPNYSSELNVNALLLGDSALYLCASSFGGGQADTQYFGPGTRLTVL.

CDR3 nucleotide sequence: TGCAGCGCGGTACAGGGTTCGGTCGAGGACATTCAGTACTTC. The encoded protein is CSAVQGSVEDIQYF. The chain carries TRBV29-1 and TRBJ2-4; D may be TRBD1 (6 bases). The CDR3 has 14 amino acids. The germline V gene has CDR1 SQVTM and CDR2 ANQGSEA. V shed 7 bases and J shed 8 bases, with 21 bases lying between them. The full variable domain, rest sourced from reference TRBV29-1 and TRBJ2-4, is SAVISQKPSRDICQRGTSLTIQCQVDSQVTMMFWYRQQPGQSLTLIATANQGSEATYESGFVIDKFPISRPNLTFSTLTVSNMSPEDSSIYLCSAVQGSVEDIQYFGAGTRLSVL.

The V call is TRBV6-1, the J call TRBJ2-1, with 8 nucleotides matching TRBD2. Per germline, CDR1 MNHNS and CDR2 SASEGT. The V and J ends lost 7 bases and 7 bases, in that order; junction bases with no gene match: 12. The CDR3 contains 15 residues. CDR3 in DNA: TGTGCCAGCACCGTACTAGCGGCGGCGGGGAATGAGCAGTTCTTC. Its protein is CASTVLAAAGNEQFF.

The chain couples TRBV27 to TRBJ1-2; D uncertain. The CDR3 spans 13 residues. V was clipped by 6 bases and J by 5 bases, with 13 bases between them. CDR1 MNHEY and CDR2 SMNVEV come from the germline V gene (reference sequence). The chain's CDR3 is CASSPSGPYGYTF. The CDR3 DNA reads TGTGCCAGCAGCCCTAGTGGTCCGTATGGCTACACCTTC.

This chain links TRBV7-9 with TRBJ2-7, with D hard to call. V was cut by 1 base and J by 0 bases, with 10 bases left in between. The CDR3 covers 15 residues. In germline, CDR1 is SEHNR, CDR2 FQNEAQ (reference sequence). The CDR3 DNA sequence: TGTGCCAGCAGCTTAGGTATGGCAGTCTCCTACGAGCAGTACTTC. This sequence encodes CASSLGMAVSYEQYF.

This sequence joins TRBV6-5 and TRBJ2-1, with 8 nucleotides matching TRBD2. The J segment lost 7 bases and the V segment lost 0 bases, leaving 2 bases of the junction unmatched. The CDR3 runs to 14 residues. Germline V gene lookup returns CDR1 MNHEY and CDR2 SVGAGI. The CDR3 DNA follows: TGTGCCAGCAGTTACTCGGCTAGCGGGAATGAGCAGTTCTTC. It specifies CASSYSASGNEQFF.

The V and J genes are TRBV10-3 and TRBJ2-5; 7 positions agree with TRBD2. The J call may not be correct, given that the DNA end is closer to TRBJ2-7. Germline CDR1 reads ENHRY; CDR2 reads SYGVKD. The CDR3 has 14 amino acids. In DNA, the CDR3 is TGTGCCATCAGTGACCCTAGCGGTCCCTACGAGCAGTACTTC. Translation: CAISDPSGPYEQYF.

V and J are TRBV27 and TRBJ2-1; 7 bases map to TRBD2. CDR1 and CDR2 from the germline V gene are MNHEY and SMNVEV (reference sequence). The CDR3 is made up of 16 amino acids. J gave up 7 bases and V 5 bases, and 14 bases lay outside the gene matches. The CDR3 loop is CASSTRGSGNLNEQFF. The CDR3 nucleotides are TGTGCCAGCAGTACGCGGGGGAGCGGGAATCTGAATGAGCAGTTCTTC.

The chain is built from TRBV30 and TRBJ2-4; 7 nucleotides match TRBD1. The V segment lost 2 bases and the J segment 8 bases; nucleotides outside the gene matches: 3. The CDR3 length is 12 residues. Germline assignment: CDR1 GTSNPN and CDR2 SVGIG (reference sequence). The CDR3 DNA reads TGTGCCTGGAGTCCTACAGGGGACATTCAGTACTTC. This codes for CAWSPTGDIQYF.

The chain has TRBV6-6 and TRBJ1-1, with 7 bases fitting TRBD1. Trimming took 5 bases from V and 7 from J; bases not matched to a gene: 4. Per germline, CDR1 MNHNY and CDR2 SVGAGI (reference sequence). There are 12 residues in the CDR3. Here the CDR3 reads CASSLQGIEAFF. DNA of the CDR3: TGTGCCAGCAGTCTACAGGGGATTGAAGCTTTCTTT.

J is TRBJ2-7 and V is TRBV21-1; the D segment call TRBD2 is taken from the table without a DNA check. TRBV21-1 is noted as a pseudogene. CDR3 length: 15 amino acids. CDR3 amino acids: CASSKEVSGSYEQYF. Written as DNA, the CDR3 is TGTGCCAGCAGCAAAGAGGTTAGCGGGTCCTACGAGCAGTACTTC.

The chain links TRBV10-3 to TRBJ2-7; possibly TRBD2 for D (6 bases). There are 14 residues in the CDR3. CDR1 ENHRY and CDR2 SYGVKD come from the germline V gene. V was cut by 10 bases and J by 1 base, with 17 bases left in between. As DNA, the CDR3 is TGTGCCACCTCTCTTATGAGCGGGTCCTACGAGCAGTACTTC. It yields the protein CATSLMSGSYEQYF.